This T cell receptor (beta chain) was captured by sequencing in a study of radiation and T cells in renal cell carcinoma. Profiled with immunoSEQ multiplex PCR; TCRdb holds only in-frame clones, not every one. Found here are 95,000 to 150,000 clones, 80% to 85% of them singletons; the top ten hold around 3%. This clone was recorded only once. Documented time point: baseline pretreatment blood. Noted treatment: 15 Gy SBRT to primary tumor, nephrectomy 4 weeks later. The tumor was a clear cell renal cell carcinoma. V dropped 2 bases and J dropped 6 bases, with 13 bases sitting between them. This CDR3 has 15 residues. Germline lookup yields CDR1 LNHNV and CDR2 YYDKDF (reference sequence).

Source: blood, taken from a patient whose treatment included radiotherapy and nephrectomy. The chain couples TRBV15 to TRBJ1-4; D gene ambiguous. This clonotype originated in a woman aged 60-75 years with renal cell carcinoma. CDR3 in DNA: TGTGCCACCAGCAGATTCGAGGCGGGTGATGAAAAACTGTTTTTT. Protein product: CATSRFEAGDEKLFF.